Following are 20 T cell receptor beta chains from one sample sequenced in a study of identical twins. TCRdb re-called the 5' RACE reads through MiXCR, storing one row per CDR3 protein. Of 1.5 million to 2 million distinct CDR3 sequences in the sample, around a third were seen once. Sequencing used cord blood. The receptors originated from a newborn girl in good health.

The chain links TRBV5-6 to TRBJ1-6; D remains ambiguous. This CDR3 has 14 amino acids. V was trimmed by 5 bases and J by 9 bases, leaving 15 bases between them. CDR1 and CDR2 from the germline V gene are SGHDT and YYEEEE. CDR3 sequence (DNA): TGTGCCAGCAGTAATGACGTTGGGATTTCACCCCTCCACTTT. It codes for CASSNDVGISPLHF.

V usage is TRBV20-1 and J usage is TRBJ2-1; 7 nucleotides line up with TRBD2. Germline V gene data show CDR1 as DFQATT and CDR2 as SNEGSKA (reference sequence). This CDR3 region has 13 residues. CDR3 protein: CGPGRGYQNEQFF. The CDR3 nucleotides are TGCGGGCCCGGGCGGGGGTATCAGAATGAGCAGTTCTTC.

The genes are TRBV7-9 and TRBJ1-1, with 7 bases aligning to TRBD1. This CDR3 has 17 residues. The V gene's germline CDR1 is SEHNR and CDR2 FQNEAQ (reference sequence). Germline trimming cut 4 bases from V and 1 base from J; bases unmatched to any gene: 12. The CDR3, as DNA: TGTGCCAGCAGCTCCCCCTCAGGGGGGTTGTGGAACACTGAAGCTTTCTTT. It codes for CASSSPSGGLWNTEAFF.

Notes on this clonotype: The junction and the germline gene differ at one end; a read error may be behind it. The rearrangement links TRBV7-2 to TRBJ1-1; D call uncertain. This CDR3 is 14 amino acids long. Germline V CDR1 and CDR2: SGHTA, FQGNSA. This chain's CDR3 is CAGSLVRENTEAFF. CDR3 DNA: TGTGCCGGCAGCTTAGTGAGGGAGAACACTGAAGCTTTCTTT.

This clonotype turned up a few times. CDR3 DNA sequence: TGTGCCAGCAGCCACTCCGGGACTAGCGGGAGAAATACGCAGTATTTT. This encodes CASSHSGTSGRNTQYF. This rearrangement joins TRBV3-1 to TRBJ2-3, with 14 bases aligning to TRBD2. From germline, CDR1 is LGHDT and CDR2 YNNKEL (reference sequence). The CDR3 sequence is 16 residues long. V lost 3 bases, J lost 7 bases, and 6 bases stayed unmatched.

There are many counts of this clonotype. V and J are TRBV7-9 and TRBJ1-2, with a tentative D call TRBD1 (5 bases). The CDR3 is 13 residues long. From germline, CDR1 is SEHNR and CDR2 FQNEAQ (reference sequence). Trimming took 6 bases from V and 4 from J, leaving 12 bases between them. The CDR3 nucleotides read TGTGCCAGCAGTTTTCAGGGTGGCTATGGCTACACCTTC. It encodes CASSFQGGYGYTF.

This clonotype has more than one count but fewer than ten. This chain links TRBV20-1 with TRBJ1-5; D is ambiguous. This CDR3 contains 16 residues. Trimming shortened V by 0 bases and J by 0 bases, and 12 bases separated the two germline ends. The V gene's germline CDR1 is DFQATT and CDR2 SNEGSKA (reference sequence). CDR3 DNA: TGCAGTGCTAGAGACGTACATCGGGTTAGCAATCAGCCCCAGCATTTT. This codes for CSARDVHRVSNQPQHF.

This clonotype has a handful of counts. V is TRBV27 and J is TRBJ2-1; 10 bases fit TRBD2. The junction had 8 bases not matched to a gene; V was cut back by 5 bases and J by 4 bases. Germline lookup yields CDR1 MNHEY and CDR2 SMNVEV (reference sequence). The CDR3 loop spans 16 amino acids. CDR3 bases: TGTGCCAGCAGTCCGCGGACTAGCGGTTATTACAATGAGCAGTTCTTC. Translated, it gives CASSPRTSGYYNEQFF.

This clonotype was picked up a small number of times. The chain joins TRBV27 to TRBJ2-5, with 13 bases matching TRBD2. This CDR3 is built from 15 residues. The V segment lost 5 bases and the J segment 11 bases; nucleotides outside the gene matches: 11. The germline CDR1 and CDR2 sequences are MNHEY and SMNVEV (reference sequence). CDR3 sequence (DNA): TGTGCCAGCAGTCGGACTAGCGGGAGTGGGGATGAGCAGTACTTC. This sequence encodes CASSRTSGSGDEQYF.

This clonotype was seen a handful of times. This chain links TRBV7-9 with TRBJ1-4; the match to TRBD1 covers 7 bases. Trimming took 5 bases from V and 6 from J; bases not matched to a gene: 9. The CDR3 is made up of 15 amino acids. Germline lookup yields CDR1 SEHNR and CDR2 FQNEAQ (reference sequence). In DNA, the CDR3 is TGTGCCAGCAGCCCGAACCGGGACAGCTATGAAAAACTGTTTTTT. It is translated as CASSPNRDSYEKLFF. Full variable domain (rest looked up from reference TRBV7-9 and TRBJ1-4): DTGVSQNPRHKITKRGQNVTFRCDPISEHNRLYWYRQTLGQGPEFLTYFQNEAQLEKSRLLSDRFSAERPKGSFSTLEIQRTEQGDSAMYLCASSPNRDSYEKLFFGSGTQLSVL.

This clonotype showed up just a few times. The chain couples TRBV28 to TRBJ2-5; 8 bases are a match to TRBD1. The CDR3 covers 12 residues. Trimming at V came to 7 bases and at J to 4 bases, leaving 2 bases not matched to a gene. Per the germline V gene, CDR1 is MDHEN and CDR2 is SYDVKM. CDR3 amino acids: CASIDRGETQYF. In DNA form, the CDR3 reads TGTGCCAGCATAGACAGGGGAGAGACCCAGTACTTC.

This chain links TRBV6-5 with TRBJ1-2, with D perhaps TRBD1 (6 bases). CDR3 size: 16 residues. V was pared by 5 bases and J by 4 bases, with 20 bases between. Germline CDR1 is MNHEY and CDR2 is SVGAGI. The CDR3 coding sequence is TGTGCCAGCAGTCGTACAGATCAACAGGGTGGCTATGGCTACACCTTC. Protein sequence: CASSRTDQQGGYGYTF.

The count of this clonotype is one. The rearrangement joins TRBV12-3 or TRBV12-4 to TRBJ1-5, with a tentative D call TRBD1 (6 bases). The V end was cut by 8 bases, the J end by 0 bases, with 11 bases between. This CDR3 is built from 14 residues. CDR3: CASADRYSNQPQHF. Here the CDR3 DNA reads TGTGCCAGCGCCGACAGGTATAGCAATCAGCCCCAGCATTTT.

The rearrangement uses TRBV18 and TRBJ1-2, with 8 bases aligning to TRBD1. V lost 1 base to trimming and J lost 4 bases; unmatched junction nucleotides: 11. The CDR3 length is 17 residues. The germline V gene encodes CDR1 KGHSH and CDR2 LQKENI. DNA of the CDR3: TGTGCCAGCTCACCACTGGGGACAGGACCAATTACCTATGGCTACACCTTC. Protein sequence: CASSPLGTGPITYGYTF.

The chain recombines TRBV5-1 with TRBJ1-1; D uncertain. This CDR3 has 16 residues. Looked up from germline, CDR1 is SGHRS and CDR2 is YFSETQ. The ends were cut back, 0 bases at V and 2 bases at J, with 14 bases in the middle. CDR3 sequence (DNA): TGCGCCAGCAGCTTGGGGGTGAGGTGGGGAAACACTGAAGCTTTCTTT. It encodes CASSLGVRWGNTEAFF.

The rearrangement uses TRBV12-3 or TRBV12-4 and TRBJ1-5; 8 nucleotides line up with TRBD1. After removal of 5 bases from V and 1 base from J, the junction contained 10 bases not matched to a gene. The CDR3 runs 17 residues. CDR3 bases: TGTGCCAGCAGTAGGGATTATACAGGGGGAAGCAATCAGCCCCAGCATTTT. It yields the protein CASSRDYTGGSNQPQHF.

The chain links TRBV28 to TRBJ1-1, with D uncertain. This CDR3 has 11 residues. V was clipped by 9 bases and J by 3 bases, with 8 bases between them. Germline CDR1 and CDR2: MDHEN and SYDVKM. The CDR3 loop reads CASCRDTEAFF. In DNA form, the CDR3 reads TGTGCCAGTTGCCGGGACACTGAAGCTTTCTTT.

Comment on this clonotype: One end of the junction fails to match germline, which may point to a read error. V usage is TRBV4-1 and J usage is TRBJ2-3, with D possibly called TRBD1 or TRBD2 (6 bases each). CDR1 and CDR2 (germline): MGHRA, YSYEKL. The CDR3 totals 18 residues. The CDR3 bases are TGCGCCGGCAGCACCCGAGGGGGGTTCGGACCTAGCACAGATACGCAGTATTTT. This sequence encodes CAGSTRGGFGPSTDTQYF.

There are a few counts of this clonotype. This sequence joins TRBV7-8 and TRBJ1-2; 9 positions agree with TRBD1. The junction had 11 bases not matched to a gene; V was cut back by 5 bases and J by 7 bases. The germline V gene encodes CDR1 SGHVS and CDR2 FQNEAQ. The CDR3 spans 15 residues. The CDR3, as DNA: TGTGCCAGCAGCCTAGGCCGGGACAGGGTTCGTGGCTACACCTTC. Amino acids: CASSLGRDRVRGYTF.

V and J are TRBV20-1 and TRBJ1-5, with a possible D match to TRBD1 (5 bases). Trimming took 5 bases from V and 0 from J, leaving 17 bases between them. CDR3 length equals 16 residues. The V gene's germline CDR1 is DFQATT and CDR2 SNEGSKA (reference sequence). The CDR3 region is CSAQPRGPISNQPQHF. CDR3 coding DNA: TGCAGTGCTCAACCACGGGGCCCCATTAGCAATCAGCCCCAGCATTTT.